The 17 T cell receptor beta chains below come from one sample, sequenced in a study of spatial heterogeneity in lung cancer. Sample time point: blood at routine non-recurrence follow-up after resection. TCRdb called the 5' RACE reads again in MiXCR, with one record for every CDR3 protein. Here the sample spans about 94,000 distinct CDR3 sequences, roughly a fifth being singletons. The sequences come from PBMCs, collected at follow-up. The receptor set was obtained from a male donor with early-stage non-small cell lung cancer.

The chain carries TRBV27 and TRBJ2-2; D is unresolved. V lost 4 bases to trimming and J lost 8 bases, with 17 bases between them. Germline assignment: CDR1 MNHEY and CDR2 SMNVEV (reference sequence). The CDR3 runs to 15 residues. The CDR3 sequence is CASSSSPNLSGELFF. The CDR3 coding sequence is TGTGCCAGCAGTTCCTCCCCCAATCTTTCGGGGGAGCTGTTTTTT.

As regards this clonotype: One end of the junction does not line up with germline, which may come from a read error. CDR3 sequence reads: CASSLAGGNTEALF. As DNA, the CDR3 is TGTGCCAGCAGCTTGGCCGGGGGAAACACTGAAGCTCTCTTT. This sequence joins TRBV5-5 and TRBJ1-1, with D perhaps TRBD1 (5 bases). Germline V gene data show CDR1 as SGHKS and CDR2 as YYEKEE (reference sequence). There are 14 residues in the CDR3.

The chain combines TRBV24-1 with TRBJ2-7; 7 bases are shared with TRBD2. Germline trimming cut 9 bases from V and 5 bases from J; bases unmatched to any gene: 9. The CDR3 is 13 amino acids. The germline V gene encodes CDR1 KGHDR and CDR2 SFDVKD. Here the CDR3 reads CATAPLTSDEQYF. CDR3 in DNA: TGTGCCACCGCACCCCTCACTAGCGACGAGCAGTACTTC.

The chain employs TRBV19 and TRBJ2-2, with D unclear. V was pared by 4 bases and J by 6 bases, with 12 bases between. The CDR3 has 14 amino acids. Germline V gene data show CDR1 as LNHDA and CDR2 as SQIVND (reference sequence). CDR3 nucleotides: TGTGCCAGTAGTACGGTAGTACGTTCCGGGGAGCTGTTTTTT. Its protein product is CASSTVVRSGELFF. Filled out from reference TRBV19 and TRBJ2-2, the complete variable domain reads DGGITQSPKYLFRKEGQNVTLSCEQNLNHDAMYWYRQDPGQGLRLIYYSQIVNDFQKGDIAEGYSVSREKKESFPLTVTSAQKNPTAFYLCASSTVVRSGELFFGEGSRLTVL.

DNA of the CDR3: TGTGCCAGCCACCTTCGGGGTGGCAATGAGCAGTTCTTC. This codes for CASHLRGGNEQFF. The J gene is TRBJ2-1, the V gene TRBV12-3 or TRBV12-4; tentatively, D is TRBD2 (5 bases). Trimming removed 8 bases at V and 6 bases at J, with 14 bases between. This CDR3 is 13 amino acids long.

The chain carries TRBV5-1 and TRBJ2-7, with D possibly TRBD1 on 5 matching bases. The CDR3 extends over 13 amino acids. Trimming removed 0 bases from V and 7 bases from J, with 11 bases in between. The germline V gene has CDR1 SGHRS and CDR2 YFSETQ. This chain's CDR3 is CASSLGREREQYF. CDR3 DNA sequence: TGCGCCAGCAGCTTGGGCAGGGAACGGGAGCAGTACTTC.

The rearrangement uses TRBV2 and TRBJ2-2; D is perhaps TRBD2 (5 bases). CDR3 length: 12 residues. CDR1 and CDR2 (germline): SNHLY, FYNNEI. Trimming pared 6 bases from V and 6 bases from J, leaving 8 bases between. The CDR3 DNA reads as TGTGCCAGCAGAGGACTTTCCGGGGAGCTGTTTTTT. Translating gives CASRGLSGELFF.

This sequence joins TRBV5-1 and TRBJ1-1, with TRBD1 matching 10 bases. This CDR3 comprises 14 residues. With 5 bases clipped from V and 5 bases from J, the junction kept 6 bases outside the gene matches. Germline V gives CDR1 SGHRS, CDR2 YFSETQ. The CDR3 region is CASRSRDRGTEAFF. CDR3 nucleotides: TGCGCCAGCAGATCCCGGGACAGGGGTACTGAAGCTTTCTTT.

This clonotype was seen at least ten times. The CDR3 region has the DNA TGTGCCAGCAGCCAAGTGGACAGGAGCACTGAAGCTTTCTTT. It is translated as CASSQVDRSTEAFF. The rearrangement uses TRBV4-2 and TRBJ1-1, with 7 bases aligning to TRBD1. The length of the CDR3 is 14 residues. Germline V gene data show CDR1 as LGHNA and CDR2 as YNFKEQ. J was trimmed by 4 bases and V by 1 base; bases with no gene match: 3.

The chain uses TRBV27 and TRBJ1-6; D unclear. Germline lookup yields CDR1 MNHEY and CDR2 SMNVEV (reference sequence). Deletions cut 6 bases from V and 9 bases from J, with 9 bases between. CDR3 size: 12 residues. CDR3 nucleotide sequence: TGTGCCAGCAGCCCCATCGGTTCACCCCTCCACTTT. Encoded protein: CASSPIGSPLHF.

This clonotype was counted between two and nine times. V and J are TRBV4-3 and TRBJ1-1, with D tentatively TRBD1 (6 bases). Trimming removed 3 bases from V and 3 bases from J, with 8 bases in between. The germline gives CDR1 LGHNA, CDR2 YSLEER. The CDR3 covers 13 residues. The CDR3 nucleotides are TGCGCCAGCAGCCAGTACAGGGACACTGAAGCTTTCTTT. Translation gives CASSQYRDTEAFF.

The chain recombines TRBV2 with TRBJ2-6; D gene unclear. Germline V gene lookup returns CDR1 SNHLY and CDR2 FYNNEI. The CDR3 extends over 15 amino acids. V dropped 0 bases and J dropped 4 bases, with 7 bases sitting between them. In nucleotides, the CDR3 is TGTGCCAGCAGTGAAGCCCCCCCCGGGGCCAACGTCCTGACTTTC. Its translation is CASSEAPPGANVLTF.

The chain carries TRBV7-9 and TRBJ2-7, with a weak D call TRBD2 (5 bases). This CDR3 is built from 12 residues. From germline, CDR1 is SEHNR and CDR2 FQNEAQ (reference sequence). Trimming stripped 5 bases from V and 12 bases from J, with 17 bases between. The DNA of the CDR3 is TGTGCCAGCAGCCTAGGAGGCACTGCTGCGTACGTC. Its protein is CASSLGGTAAYV.

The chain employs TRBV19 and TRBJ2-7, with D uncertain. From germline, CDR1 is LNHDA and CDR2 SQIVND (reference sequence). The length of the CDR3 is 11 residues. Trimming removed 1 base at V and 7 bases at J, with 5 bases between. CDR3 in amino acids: CASSIGGEQYF. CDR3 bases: TGTGCCAGTAGTATAGGTGGAGAGCAGTACTTC.

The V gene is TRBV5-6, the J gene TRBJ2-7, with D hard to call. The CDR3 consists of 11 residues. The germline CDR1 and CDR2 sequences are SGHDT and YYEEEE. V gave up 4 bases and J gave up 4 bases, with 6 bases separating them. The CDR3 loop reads CASSAYYEQYF. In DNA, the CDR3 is TGTGCCAGCAGCGCCTATTACGAGCAGTACTTC.

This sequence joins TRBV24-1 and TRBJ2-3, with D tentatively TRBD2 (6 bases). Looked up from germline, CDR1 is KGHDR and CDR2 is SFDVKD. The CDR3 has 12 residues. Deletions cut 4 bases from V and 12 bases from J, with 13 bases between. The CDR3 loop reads CATSETGTLQYF. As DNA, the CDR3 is TGTGCCACCAGTGAAACCGGGACTTTACAGTATTTT.

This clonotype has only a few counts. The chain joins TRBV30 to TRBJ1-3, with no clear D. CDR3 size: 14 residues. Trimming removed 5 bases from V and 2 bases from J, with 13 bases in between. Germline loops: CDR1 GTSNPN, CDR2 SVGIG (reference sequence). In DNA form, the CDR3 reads TGTGCCTGGTCGGACCTCCGCGCTGGAAACACCATATATTTT. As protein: CAWSDLRAGNTIYF.